The T cell receptor (beta chain) described here comes from a study of metastatic and nonmetastatic thyroid tumors. Study-wide context: Blood and tumor or nodule tissue repertoires from malignant and benign thyroid patients were compared.

Authors' methods: The study took CDR3 differences across clinicopathological groups and made a distant-metastasis classifier for papillary thyroid cancer from them. Via MiXCR, TCRdb re-called the PCR reads. TCRdb assigned the V and J calls; the authors' analysis was not used. The repertoire includes about 40,000 clones, 17% of them detected once, and approximately 10% sits in the top ten. This CDR3 is 12 amino acids long. Germline V lookup: CDR1 MDHEN, CDR2 SYDVKM. The V and J ends lost 0 bases and 6 bases respectively, with 6 bases between them. This clone appeared many times. Its antigen is unidentified. This sample includes further DNA sequences coding for the same CDR3. The study's findings and limits: In both blood and tumor samples, TCR beta diversity was reported significantly higher for malignant than benign nodules.

No patient had received any treatment before thyroid surgery. The specimen was tumor tissue. The TCR comes from a female donor with papillary thyroid cancer or a benign thyroid nodule (not recorded which). Some clones in this sample may be carry-over from other donors' samples. The chain uses TRBV28 and TRBJ2-7; the D gene is possibly TRBD2 (6 bases). The CDR3 region is CASSLWGGEQYF. CDR3 sequence (DNA): TGTGCCAGCAGTTTATGGGGAGGCGAGCAGTACTTC. Supplemented by reference TRBV28 and TRBJ2-7, the full variable domain reads DVKVTQSSRYLVKRTGEKVFLECVQDMDHENMFWYRQDPGLGLRLIYFSYDVKMKEKGDIPEGYSVSREKKERFSLILESASTNQTSMYLCASSLWGGEQYFGPGTRLTVT.